The rows below give T cell receptor beta chains drawn from one sample of a study of blood T cells in healthy people across ages. TCRdb reprocessed the 5' RACE reads via MiXCR and lists one record per CDR3 protein. The repertoire includes fewer than 800,000 distinct CDR3 sequences, roughly 25% of them detected once, and under 10% sits in the top ten. These data were likewise used in another study, on T cells of mothers and their children.

Sequencing was done on a sample of blood. Source of these receptors: a boy aged 5-17 years in good health. CDR3s include the opening cysteine and the closing phenylalanine or tryptophan. D genes are given only for firm matches.

CDR3aa: CASSLEAVAGWGTQYF
d_gene: TRBD2
v_gene: TRBV7-2
j_gene: TRBJ2-5

CDR3aa: CSATARFAGEQYF
d_gene: NA
v_gene: TRBV20-1
j_gene: TRBJ2-7

CDR3aa: CASSFEGSPEAFF
d_gene: NA
v_gene: TRBV7-6
j_gene: TRBJ1-1

CDR3aa: CASSLLGGKREKLFF
d_gene: NA
v_gene: TRBV28
j_gene: TRBJ1-4

CDR3aa: CASSVNTGNEQYF
d_gene: NA
v_gene: TRBV9
j_gene: NA

CDR3aa: CASSLTGGTEAFF
d_gene: TRBD1
v_gene: TRBV28
j_gene: TRBJ1-1

CDR3aa: CASSPGEGTVSYEQYF
d_gene: TRBD1
v_gene: TRBV6-2/TRBV6-3
j_gene: TRBJ2-7

CDR3aa: CASSFSGVTQETQYF
d_gene: NA
v_gene: TRBV28
j_gene: TRBJ2-5

CDR3aa: CASSNTFGVNEQFF
d_gene: NA
v_gene: TRBV6-2/TRBV6-3
j_gene: TRBJ2-1

CDR3aa: CATSRDRAGFEQYF
d_gene: NA
v_gene: TRBV15
j_gene: TRBJ2-7

CDR3aa: CASGETGFTDTQYF
d_gene: TRBD1
v_gene: TRBV12-5
j_gene: TRBJ2-3

CDR3aa: CSARTGEAQETQYF
d_gene: TRBD1
v_gene: TRBV20-1
j_gene: TRBJ2-5

CDR3aa: CASSSPLGLNTEAFF
d_gene: NA
v_gene: TRBV28
j_gene: TRBJ1-1

CDR3aa: CASSFLSTYEQYF
d_gene: NA
v_gene: TRBV12-3/TRBV12-4
j_gene: NA

CDR3aa: CSVGRRPERVSQETQYF
d_gene: NA
v_gene: TRBV29-1
j_gene: TRBJ2-5

CDR3aa: CASSSLPSGTDTQYF
d_gene: NA
v_gene: TRBV5-1
j_gene: TRBJ2-3

CDR3aa: CASKGAFGDEQFF
d_gene: TRBD1
v_gene: TRBV9
j_gene: TRBJ2-1

CDR3aa: CASSLGGGGTSSYEQYF
d_gene: TRBD2
v_gene: TRBV7-2
j_gene: TRBJ2-7

CDR3aa: CASSTRTGFNEQFF
d_gene: TRBD1
v_gene: TRBV18
j_gene: TRBJ2-1

CDR3aa: CASTHAGISYEQYF
d_gene: NA
v_gene: TRBV2
j_gene: TRBJ2-7

CDR3aa: CASSKTGVGEETQYF
d_gene: NA
v_gene: TRBV12-3/TRBV12-4
j_gene: TRBJ2-5

CDR3aa: CASSFSSGGQETQYF
d_gene: TRBD2
v_gene: TRBV5-1
j_gene: TRBJ2-5

CDR3aa: CASSSSGGAINEQFF
d_gene: TRBD2
v_gene: TRBV7-9
j_gene: TRBJ2-1

CDR3aa: CASSGGGTEAFF
d_gene: NA
v_gene: TRBV11-3
j_gene: TRBJ1-1

CDR3aa: CASSYSRRLGTEAFF
d_gene: NA
v_gene: TRBV6-6
j_gene: TRBJ1-1

CDR3aa: CASSFRGWNTIYF
d_gene: NA
v_gene: TRBV28
j_gene: TRBJ1-3